These T cell receptor beta chains were read from a single sample in a study of cytomegalovirus exposure and HLA in healthy donors. The protocol was immunoSEQ multiplex PCR, while the TCRdb copy is restricted to in-frame clones and leaves out a portion. This sample has 95,000 or so clones, with about 73% found just once. Sequenced sample: PBMCs. The origin of the receptors is a woman between 45 and 60 years old in good health and CMV-seropositive. The CDR3 runs from the conserved cysteine through the conserved F or W. The D gene is left open where the match is weak. Clone size is shown for a subset of rows, as once, few, many or a class of expanded clone.

CDR3nt | CDR3aa | d_gene | j_gene | v_gene | abundance
TGTGCCAGCAGTCTCAACTGGGACAGGGGAAAGGAGCAGTACTTC | CASSLNWDRGKEQYF | TRBD1 | TRBJ2-7 | TRBV27 | few
TGTGCCAGCAGCTTGGTCAGGGAAACTGAAGCTTTCTTT | CASSLVRETEAFF | . | TRBJ1-1 | TRBV11-3 | .
TGTGCCATCAGTGGGACAGAAGAGACCCAGTACTTC | CAISGTEETQYF | . | TRBJ2-5 | TRBV10-3 | .
TGTGCCAGCAGTTGGGACAGGAGTAAAGAGACCCAGTACTTC | CASSWDRSKETQYF | TRBD1 | TRBJ2-5 | TRBV6-1 | .
TGTGCCAGCAGCCAGGACAGCTCCTACGAGCAGTACTTC | CASSQDSSYEQYF | . | TRBJ2-7 | TRBV11-1 | .
TGCGCCAGCAGCTCAAGAACGGGGGGCGCGAACACCGGGGAGCTGTTTTTT | CASSSRTGGANTGELFF | . | TRBJ2-2 | TRBV4-3 | .
TGTGCCAGCTCACCGGTGGGACAGGTCAACACCGGGGAGCTGTTTTTT | CASSPVGQVNTGELFF | TRBD1 | TRBJ2-2 | TRBV18 | .
TGTGCCAGCAGCGCTCTAGAGGGAGACTACAATGAGCAGTTCTTC | CASSALEGDYNEQFF | . | TRBJ2-1 | TRBV9 | .
TGTGCCATCAGTGAGGTGGGGCGTGAGCAGTTCTTC | CAISEVGREQFF | . | TRBJ2-1 | TRBV10-3 | large
TGTGCCAGCAGCTTAGTCTTGGGGGCGTCTGAAGCTTTCTTT | CASSLVLGASEAFF | . | TRBJ1-1 | TRBV7-2 | .
TGCGCCAGCAGCCTACGGACAGGGGGGACCTACGAGCAGTACTTC | CASSLRTGGTYEQYF | TRBD1 | TRBJ2-7 | TRBV5-1 | .
TGTGCCAGCTCCCGTGAGGGGGGGATGGCTAATGAAAAACTGTTTTTT | CASSREGGMANEKLFF | . | TRBJ1-4 | TRBV18 | .
TGTGCCAGCAGTGATCAGGGGTACACTGAAGCTTTCTTT | CASSDQGYTEAFF | . | TRBJ1-1 | TRBV6-1 | .
TGTGCCAGCAGCCGGGACTCAACTAATGAAAAACTGTTTTTT | CASSRDSTNEKLFF | . | TRBJ1-4 | TRBV28 | .
TGTGCCAGTAGTCACGTAGCTGGAAACACCATATATTTT | CASSHVAGNTIYF | . | TRBJ1-3 | TRBV19 | few
TGTGCCAGCAGCTTAGAAGGAGGGGGCAAACAGCCCCAGCATTTT | CASSLEGGGKQPQHF | TRBD1 | TRBJ1-5 | TRBV7-9 | .
TGTGCCAGCAGCCGAGCGGGGTCTCTAGTTGAGCAGTACTTC | CASSRAGSLVEQYF | TRBD2 | TRBJ2-7 | TRBV9 | .
TGCAGCGCTATGGGGGGAACTGGAAACACCATATATTTT | CSAMGGTGNTIYF | . | TRBJ1-3 | TRBV29-1 | few
TGTGCCAGCTCACCATCAGGGATCTACGAGCAGTACTTC | CASSPSGIYEQYF | . | TRBJ2-7 | TRBV18 | .
TGCAGTGCCTTAACAGGTTGGGAGCAGTTCTTC | CSALTGWEQFF | . | TRBJ2-1 | TRBV20-1 | .
TGTGCCGTGGGACGGGGGGTCGGTGAAAAACTGTTTTTT | CAVGRGVGEKLFF | . | TRBJ1-4 | TRBV10-3 | .
TGTGCCAGCAGAGTGGGCCGGGAACAGGGTCCGGGGACTACCACAGATACGCAGTATTTT | CASRVGREQGPGTTTDTQYF | . | TRBJ2-3 | TRBV21-1 | .
TGTTCCAGCAGCTTAGCGGGGCATACGCAGTATTTT | CSSSLAGHTQYF | TRBD2 | TRBJ2-3 | TRBV7-9 | .
TGTGCCAGTAGTCCTGACAGGAACTATGGCTACACCTTC | CASSPDRNYGYTF | . | TRBJ1-2 | TRBV19 | .
TGCGCCAGCAGCCAAGAGGGCGGGAGCTCCTACAATGAGCAGTTCTTC | CASSQEGGSSYNEQFF | TRBD2 | TRBJ2-1 | TRBV4-3 | .
TGTGCCAGCTCACCAATTTCCAGAAAGAATGAAAAACTGTTTTTT | CASSPISRKNEKLFF | . | TRBJ1-4 | TRBV18 | few
TGTGCCACCAGCCGAGCGGGAGCTAAAAACAATGAGCAGTTCTTC | CATSRAGAKNNEQFF | TRBD2 | TRBJ2-1 | TRBV15 | .
TGTGCCAGCTCACCACCGCTCGAACTAGCGGGGTTCTTCACAGATACGCAGTATTTT | CASSPPLELAGFFTDTQYF | TRBD2 | TRBJ2-3 | TRBV18 | .
TGTGCCAGCAGCGAGGGTAGCTCCTATAATTCACCCCTCCACTTT | CASSEGSSYNSPLHF | . | TRBJ1-6 | TRBV5-4 | .
TGTGCCAGCAGTTTAGGGGACAGCAGCAATCAGCCCCAGCATTTT | CASSLGDSSNQPQHF | TRBD1 | TRBJ1-5 | TRBV28 | .
TGTGCCAGCACTGGGACAGGGTCAGCCTACGAGCAGTACTTC | CASTGTGSAYEQYF | TRBD1 | TRBJ2-7 | TRBV2 | few